Detailed here is one T cell receptor beta chain. Its specificity is unknown. TCRdb passed the RT-PCR reads through MiXCR, listing each CDR3 protein once. The sample has around 520,000 distinct CDR3 sequences, 12% seen once; the top ten hold roughly a tenth. The ends were cut back, 1 base at V and 0 bases at J, with 11 bases in the middle. The CDR3 covers 16 residues. Germline CDR1 LGHNA, CDR2 YSLEER. This entry comes from a study of response to subunit inactivated influenza vaccine. Overall study findings and caveats: T cells newly recruited by each seasonal influenza vaccination are few, the authors suggested.

Source: PBMCs from blood, taken on the day of vaccination. The chain joins TRBV4-3 to TRBJ2-3; D is undetermined. This sequence originates from a man aged 45 to 65 who received an inactivated influenza vaccine. The CDR3 spells CASSQAFELSTDTQYF. The CDR3 nucleotides are TGCGCCAGCAGCCAAGCCTTTGAGCTTAGCACAGATACGCAGTATTTT.